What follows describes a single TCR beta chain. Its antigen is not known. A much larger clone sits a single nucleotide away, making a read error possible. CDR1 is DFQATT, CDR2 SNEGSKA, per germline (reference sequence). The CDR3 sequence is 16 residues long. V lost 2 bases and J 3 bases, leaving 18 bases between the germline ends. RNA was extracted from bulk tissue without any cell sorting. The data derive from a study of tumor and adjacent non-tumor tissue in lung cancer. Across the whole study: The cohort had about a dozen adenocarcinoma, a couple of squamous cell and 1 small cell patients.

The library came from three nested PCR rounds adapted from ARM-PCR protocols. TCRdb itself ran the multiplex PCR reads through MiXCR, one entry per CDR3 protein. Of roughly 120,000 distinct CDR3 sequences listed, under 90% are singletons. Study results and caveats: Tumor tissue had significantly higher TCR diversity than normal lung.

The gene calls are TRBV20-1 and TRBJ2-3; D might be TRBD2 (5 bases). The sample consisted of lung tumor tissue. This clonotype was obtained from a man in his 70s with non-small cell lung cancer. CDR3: CSARNLAGPGTDTQYF. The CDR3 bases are TGCAGTGCTAGAAATCTCGCGGGCCCTGGGACAGATACGCAGTATTTT.